Below, 10 T cell receptor beta chains from the same sample are listed, as sequenced in a study of monozygotic twins with inflammatory bowel disease. TCRdb reprocessed the 5' RACE reads and reports one entry per CDR3 protein, with no DNA. This sample lists about 420,000 distinct CDR3 sequences; its ten largest clones have approximately 2.3%. The sample consisted of blood. The origin of the receptors is a human donor with ulcerative colitis or Crohn's disease, or a healthy co-twin of an affected twin (not recorded which).

The chain carries TRBV7-9 and TRBJ2-6; TCRdb names TRBD1, which stays unverified in the absence of DNA. The CDR3 runs to 14 residues. CDR1 SEHNR and CDR2 FQNEAQ come from the germline V gene (reference sequence). The CDR3 spells CASSLGTPFPVLTF.

V is TRBV2 and J is TRBJ2-7; the TCRdb D gene call, TRBD2, has no DNA to confirm it. The CDR3 covers 17 residues. The germline gives CDR1 SNHLY, CDR2 FYNNEI. The CDR3 here is CASIPKNRALGTYEQYF.

The J gene is TRBJ2-3, the V gene TRBV5-1; TCRdb indicates TRBD1, and absent DNA this call remains unverified. The CDR3 runs 17 residues. Germline values: CDR1 SGHRS, CDR2 YFSETQ. CDR3 loop: CASSLDGPGTGADTQYF.

The rearrangement uses TRBV20-1 and TRBJ1-3; lacking DNA, the TRBD1 call made by TCRdb goes unchecked. Looked up from germline, CDR1 is DFQATT and CDR2 is SNEGSKA (reference sequence). The CDR3 runs 13 residues. CDR3 sequence: CSARGGTGNTIYF.

The V call is TRBV7-2, the J call TRBJ2-1; TCRdb's D call of TRBD1 is untestable without DNA. Germline V gives CDR1 SGHTA, CDR2 FQGNSA. The length of the CDR3 is 17 residues. The CDR3 protein is CASSEGGGDSSYNEQFF.

The chain couples TRBV3-1 to TRBJ2-4; checking the TCRdb D call of TRBD1 is not possible without DNA. Germline loops: CDR1 LGHDT, CDR2 YNNKEL (reference sequence). This CDR3 has 15 residues. The CDR3 reads CASSPLGTGNHIQYF.

V usage is TRBV5-6 and J usage is TRBJ2-7; as DNA is missing, the TRBD2 call by TCRdb cannot be tested. Germline CDR1 and CDR2: SGHDT and YYEEEE. There are 14 residues in the CDR3. The CDR3 region is CASSTGLASGEQYF. Together with reference TRBV5-6 and TRBJ2-7, the CDR3 gives the full variable domain: DAGVTQSPTHLIKTRGQQVTLRCSPKSGHDTVSWYQQALGQGPQFIFQYYEEEERQRGNFPDRFSGHQFPNYSSELNVNALLLGDSALYLCASSTGLASGEQYFGPGTRLTVT.

The chain carries TRBV10-1 and TRBJ2-2; no DNA is available, so the TRBD1 call from TCRdb remains unchecked. The germline V gene encodes CDR1 WNHNN and CDR2 SYGVQD (reference sequence). The CDR3 runs to 13 residues. CDR3 loop: CASSDQGTGELFF.

The chain has TRBV5-5 and TRBJ2-5; TCRdb proposes TRBD2, but this gene call is untestable without DNA. This CDR3 has 14 residues. Germline CDR1 reads SGHKS; CDR2 reads YYEKEE (reference sequence). The CDR3 sequence is CASRYGLEQETQYF.

This chain links TRBV28 with TRBJ1-2; TCRdb's D call of TRBD1 is untestable without DNA. The CDR3 runs to 14 residues. The germline V gene encodes CDR1 MDHEN and CDR2 SYDVKM. CDR3 loop: CASVAVGRGYGYTF.